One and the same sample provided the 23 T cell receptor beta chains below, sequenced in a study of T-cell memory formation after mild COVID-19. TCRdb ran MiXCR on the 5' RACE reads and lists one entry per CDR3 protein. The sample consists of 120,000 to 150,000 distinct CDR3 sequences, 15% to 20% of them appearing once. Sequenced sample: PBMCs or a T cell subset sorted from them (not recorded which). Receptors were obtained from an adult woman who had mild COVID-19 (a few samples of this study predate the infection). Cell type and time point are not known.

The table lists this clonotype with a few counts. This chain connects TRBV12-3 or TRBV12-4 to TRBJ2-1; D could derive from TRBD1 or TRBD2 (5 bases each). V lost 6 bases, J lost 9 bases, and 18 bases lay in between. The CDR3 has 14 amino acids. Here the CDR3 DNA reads TGTGCCAGCAGCCCTGGGACCGCCGCACCTGAGCAGTTCTTC. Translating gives CASSPGTAAPEQFF.

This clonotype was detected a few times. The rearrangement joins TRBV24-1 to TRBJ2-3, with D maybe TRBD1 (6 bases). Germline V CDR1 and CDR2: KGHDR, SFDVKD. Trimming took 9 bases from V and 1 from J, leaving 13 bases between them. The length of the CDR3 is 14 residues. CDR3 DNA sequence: TGTGCCACCGCCGGGGACATCGGCACAGATACGCAGTATTTT. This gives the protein CATAGDIGTDTQYF.

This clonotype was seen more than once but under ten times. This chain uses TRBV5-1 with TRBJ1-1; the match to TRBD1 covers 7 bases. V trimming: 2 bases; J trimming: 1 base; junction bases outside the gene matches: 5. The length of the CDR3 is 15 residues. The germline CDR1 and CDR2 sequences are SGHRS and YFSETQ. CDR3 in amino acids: CASSFSQGWNTEAFF. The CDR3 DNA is TGCGCCAGCAGCTTCTCACAGGGGTGGAACACTGAAGCTTTCTTT.

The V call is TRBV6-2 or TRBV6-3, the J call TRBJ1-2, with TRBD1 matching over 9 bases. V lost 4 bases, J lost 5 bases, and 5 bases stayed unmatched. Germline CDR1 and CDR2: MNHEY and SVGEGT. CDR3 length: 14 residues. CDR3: CASSSPGQGYGYTF. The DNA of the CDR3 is TGTGCCAGCAGTTCGCCGGGACAGGGTTATGGCTACACCTTC.

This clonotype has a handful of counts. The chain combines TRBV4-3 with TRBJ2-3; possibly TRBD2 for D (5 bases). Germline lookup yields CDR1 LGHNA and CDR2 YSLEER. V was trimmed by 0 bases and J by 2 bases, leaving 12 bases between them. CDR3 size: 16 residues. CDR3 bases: TGCGCCAGCAGCCAAGATCCTCGCGGGCACACAGATACGCAGTATTTT. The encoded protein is CASSQDPRGHTDTQYF.

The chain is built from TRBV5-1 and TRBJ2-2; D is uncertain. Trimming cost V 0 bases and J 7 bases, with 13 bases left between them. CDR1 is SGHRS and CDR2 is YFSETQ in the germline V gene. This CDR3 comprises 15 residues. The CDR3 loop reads CASSLDYSMGGELFF. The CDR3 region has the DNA TGCGCCAGCAGCTTGGACTATAGCATGGGCGGGGAGCTGTTTTTT.

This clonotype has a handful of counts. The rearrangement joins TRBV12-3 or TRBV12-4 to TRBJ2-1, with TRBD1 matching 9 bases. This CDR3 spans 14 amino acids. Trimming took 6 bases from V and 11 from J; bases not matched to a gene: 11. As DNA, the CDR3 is TGTGCCAGCAGCGACAGAAACAGGGGGCTGCAGCAGTTCTTC. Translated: CASSDRNRGLQQFF.

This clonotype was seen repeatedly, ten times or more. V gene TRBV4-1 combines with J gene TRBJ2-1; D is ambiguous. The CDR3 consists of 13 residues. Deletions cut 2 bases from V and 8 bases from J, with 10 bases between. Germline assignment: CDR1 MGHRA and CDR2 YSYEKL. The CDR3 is CASSQSFQDEQFF. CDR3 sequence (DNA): TGCGCCAGCAGCCAATCCTTCCAAGATGAGCAGTTCTTC.

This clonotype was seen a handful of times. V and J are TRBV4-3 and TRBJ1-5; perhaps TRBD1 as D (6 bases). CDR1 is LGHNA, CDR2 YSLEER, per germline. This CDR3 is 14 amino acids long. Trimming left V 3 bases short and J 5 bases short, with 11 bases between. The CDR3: CASSQDRRYQPQHF. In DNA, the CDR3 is TGCGCCAGCAGCCAGGACAGACGATATCAGCCCCAGCATTTT.

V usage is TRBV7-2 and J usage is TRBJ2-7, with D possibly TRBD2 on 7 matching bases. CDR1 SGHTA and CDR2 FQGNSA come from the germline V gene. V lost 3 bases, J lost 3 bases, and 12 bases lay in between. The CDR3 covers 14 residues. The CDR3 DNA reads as TGTGCCAGCAGCTTCGGCGGGGGCGACTACGAGCAGTACTTC. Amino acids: CASSFGGGDYEQYF. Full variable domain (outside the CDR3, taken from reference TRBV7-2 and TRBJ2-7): GAGVSQSPSNKVTEKGKDVELRCDPISGHTALYWYRQSLGQGLEFLIYFQGNSAPDKSGLPSDRFSAERTGGSVSTLTIQRTQQEDSAVYLCASSFGGGDYEQYFGPGTRLTVT.

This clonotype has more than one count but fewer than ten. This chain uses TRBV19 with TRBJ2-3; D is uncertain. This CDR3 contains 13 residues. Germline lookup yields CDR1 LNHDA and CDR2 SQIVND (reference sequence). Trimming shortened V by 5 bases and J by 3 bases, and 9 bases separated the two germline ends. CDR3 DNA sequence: TGTGCCAGTAGTCAGTCCCTAACAGATACGCAGTATTTT. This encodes CASSQSLTDTQYF.

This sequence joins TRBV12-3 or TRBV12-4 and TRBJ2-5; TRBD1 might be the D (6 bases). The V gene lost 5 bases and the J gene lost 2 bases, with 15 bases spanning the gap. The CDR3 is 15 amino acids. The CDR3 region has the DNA TGTGCCAGCAGTATTAATGGCCAGGGGCAAGAGACCCAGTACTTC. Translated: CASSINGQGQETQYF.

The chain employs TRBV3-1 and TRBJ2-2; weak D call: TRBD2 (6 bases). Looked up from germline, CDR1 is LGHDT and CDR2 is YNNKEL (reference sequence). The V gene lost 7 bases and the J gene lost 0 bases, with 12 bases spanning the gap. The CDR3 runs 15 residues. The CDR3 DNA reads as TGTGCCAGCACCCGCGGGGAATCGAACACCGGGGAGCTGTTTTTT. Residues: CASTRGESNTGELFF.

As DNA, the CDR3 is TGCGCCAGCAGAGGGGGGGCCGGGTTCGTAGATACGCAGTATTTT. Translated: CASRGGAGFVDTQYF. The chain employs TRBV5-1 and TRBJ2-3, with a weak D call TRBD2 (7 bases). Trimming left V 5 bases short and J 5 bases short, with 18 bases between. CDR3 length: 15 residues. In germline, CDR1 is SGHRS, CDR2 YFSETQ.

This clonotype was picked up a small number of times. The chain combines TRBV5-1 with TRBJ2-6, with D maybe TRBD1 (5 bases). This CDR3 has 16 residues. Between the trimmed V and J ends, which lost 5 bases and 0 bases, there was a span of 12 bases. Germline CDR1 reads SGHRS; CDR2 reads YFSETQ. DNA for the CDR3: TGCGCCAGCAGGCAGGCTCAGGGCTCTGGGGCCAACGTCCTGACTTTC. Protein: CASRQAQGSGANVLTF.

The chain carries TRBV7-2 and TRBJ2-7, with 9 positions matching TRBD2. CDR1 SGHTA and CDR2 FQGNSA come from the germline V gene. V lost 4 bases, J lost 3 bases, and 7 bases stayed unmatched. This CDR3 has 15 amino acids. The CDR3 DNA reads TGTGCCAGCAGCTCTACCGGGACTAGCAACTACGAGCAGTACTTC. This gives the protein CASSSTGTSNYEQYF.

The CDR3: CASSQVWGTAPYEQYF. Here the CDR3 DNA reads TGCGCCAGCAGCCAAGTATGGGGGACAGCCCCTTACGAGCAGTACTTC. This chain joins TRBV4-3 and TRBJ2-7; 7 positions agree with TRBD1. The junction had 10 bases not matched to a gene; V was cut back by 1 base and J by 4 bases. The V gene's germline CDR1 is LGHNA and CDR2 YSLEER. The CDR3 totals 16 residues.

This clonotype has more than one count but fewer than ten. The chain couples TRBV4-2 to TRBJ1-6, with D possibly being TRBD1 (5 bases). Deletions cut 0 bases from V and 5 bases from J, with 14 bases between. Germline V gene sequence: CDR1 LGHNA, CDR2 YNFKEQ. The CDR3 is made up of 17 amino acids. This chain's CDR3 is CASSQDPPTENNSPLHF. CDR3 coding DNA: TGTGCCAGCAGCCAAGACCCCCCGACAGAGAATAATTCACCCCTCCACTTT.

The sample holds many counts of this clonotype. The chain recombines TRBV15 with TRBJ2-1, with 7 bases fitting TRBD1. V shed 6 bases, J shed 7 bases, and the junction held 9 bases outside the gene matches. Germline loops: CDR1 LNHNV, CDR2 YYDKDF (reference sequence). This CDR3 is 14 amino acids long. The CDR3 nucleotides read TGTGCCACCAGGAACGGGACAGTTAGGAATGAGCAGTTCTTC. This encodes CATRNGTVRNEQFF.

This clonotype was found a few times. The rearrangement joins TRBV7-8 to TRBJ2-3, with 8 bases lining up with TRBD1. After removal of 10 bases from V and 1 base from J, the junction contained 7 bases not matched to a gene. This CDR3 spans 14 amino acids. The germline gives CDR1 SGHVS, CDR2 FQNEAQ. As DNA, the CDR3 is TGTGCCACCAGAGGACAGGGCGGCACAGATACGCAGTATTTT. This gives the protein CATRGQGGTDTQYF.

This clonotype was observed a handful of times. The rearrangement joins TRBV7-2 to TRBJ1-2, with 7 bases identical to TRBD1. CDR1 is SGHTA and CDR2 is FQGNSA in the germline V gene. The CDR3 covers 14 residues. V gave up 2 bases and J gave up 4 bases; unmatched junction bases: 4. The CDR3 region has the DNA TGTGCCAGCAGCTTACCCGGGACAGTCTATGGCTACACCTTC. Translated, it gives CASSLPGTVYGYTF.

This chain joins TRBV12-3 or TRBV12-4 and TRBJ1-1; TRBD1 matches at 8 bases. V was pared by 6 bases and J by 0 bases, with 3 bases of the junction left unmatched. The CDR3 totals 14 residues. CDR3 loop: CASRAGGLNTEAFF. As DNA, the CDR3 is TGTGCCAGCAGAGCAGGGGGCCTGAACACTGAAGCTTTCTTT.

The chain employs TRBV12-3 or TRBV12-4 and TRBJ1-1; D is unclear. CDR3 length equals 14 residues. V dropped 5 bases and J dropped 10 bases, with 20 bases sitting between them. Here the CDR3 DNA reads TGTGCCAGCAGTCCCCCCACTATGGCAAGCGGAGCTTTCTTT. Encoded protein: CASSPPTMASGAFF.